Described below is a single TCR beta chain sequence and its context. CDR1 and CDR2 from the germline V gene are MGHRA and YSYEKL. This CDR3 is built from 17 residues. V was pared by 0 bases and J by 7 bases, with 18 bases between. This sample is drawn from a study of cytotoxic CD8 clonotypes in ibrutinib-treated CLL. Clones were read by immunoSEQ multiplex PCR, and TCRdb kept only the in-frame ones, dropping some. The repertoire holds approximately 280,000 clones, with approximately 79% as singletons. Sequences were derived from PBMCs, sampled at disease progression, from a patient treated with ibrutinib. The chain couples TRBV4-1 to TRBJ1-4; TRBD1 is a possible D gene (5 bases). The sequence derives from a human donor with chronic lymphocytic leukemia. The CDR3 sequence is CASSQDLWGRGREKLFF. The CDR3 nucleotides read TGCGCCAGCAGCCAAGATCTCTGGGGCCGGGGACGTGAAAAACTGTTTTTT.